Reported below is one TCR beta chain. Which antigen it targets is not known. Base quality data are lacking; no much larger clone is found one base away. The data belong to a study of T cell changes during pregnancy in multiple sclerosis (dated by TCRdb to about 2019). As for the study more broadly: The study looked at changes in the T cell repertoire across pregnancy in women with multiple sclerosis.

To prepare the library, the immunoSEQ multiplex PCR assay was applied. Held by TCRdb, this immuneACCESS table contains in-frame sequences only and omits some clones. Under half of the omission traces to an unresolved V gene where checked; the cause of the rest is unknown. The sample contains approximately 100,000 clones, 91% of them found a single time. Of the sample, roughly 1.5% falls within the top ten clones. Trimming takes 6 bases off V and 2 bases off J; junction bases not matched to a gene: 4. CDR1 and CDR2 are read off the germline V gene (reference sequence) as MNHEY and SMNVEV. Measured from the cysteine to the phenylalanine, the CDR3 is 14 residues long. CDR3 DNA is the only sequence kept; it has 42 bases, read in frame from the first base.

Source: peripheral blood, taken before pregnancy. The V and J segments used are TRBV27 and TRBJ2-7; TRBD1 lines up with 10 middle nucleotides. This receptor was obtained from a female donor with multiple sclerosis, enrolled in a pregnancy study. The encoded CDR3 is CASRRQGAAYEQYF. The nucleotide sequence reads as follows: TGTGCCAGCAGGCGACAGGGGGCGGCCTACGAGCAGTACTTC.